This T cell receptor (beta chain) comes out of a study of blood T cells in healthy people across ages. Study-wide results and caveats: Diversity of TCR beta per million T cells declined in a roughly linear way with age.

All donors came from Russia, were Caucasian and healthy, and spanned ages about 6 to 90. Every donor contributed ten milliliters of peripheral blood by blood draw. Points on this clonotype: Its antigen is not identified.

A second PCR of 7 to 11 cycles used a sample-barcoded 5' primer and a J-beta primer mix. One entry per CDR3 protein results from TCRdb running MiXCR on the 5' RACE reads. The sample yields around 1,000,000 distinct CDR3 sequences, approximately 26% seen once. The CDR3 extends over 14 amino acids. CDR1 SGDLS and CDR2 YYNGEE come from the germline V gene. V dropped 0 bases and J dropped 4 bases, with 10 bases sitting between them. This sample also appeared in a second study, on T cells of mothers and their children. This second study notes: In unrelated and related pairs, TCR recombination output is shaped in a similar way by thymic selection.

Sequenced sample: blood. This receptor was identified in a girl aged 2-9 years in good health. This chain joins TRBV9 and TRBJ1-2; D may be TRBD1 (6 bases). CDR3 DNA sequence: TGTGCCAGCAGCGTAGGGGGGCAGGTCTATGGCTACACCTTC. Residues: CASSVGGQVYGYTF.